This T cell receptor (beta chain) was profiled in a study of T cells in tuberculosis. The wider study: CD1B tetramers identified T cells specific for mycobacterial lipid GMM.

Libraries were prepared by immunoSEQ multiplex PCR; TCRdb keeps only in-frame clonotypes and omits some of them. The sample includes 35,000 to 40,000 clones, around 93% of them seen just once. Germline V CDR1 and CDR2: MNHEY, SVGAGI. V was trimmed by 5 bases and J by 1 base, leaving 14 bases between them. The CDR3 contains 15 residues. Comments on this clone: Its antigen is unknown.

Findings of the study overall: Active tuberculosis patients had shorter CDR3-alpha; the beta difference was nonsignificant.

The sequenced sample consisted of PBMCs. The receptor was derived from a donor between 5 and 29 years old with latent tuberculosis or without tuberculosis infection. Some clones in this sample may be carry-over from other donors' samples. The chain couples TRBV6-5 to TRBJ1-1; TRBD1 is a possible D gene (5 bases). The CDR3 DNA is TGTGCCAGCAGTCCAGGGCCCCAATGGAACACTGAAGCTTTCTTT. It translates to CASSPGPQWNTEAFF.